This is a list of T cell receptor beta chains from one sample in a study of T-cell memory formation after mild COVID-19. TCRdb reprocessed the 5' RACE reads with MiXCR, giving one entry per CDR3 protein. The sample lists roughly 610,000 distinct CDR3 sequences; 17% were seen once. Input material: PBMCs or a T cell subset sorted from them (not recorded which). The receptors were gathered from an adult woman who had mild COVID-19 (a few samples of this study predate the infection). Cell type and time point are not known. The CDR3 runs from the conserved cysteine through the conserved F or W. D genes are given only for firm matches. Part of the rows lack a size; the others show once, few, many or a class for expanded clones.

d_call,clone_size,j_call,v_call,cdr3_nt,cdr3_aa
TRBD2,few,TRBJ2-3,TRBV24-1,TGTGCCATCGGGACTAGCGGGAGGCCGGAAGATACGCAGTATTTT,CAIGTSGRPEDTQYF
TRBD1,-,TRBJ1-2,TRBV29-1,TGCAGCGTTGAAGATTGGGGACAGTCTCCAAACTTTCAATTTTATGGCTACACCTTC,CSVEDWGQSPNFQFYGYTF
TRBD1,-,TRBJ2-3,TRBV5-5,TGTGCCAGCAGCCTAGGACAGGGGGGAGCAACGCAGTATTTT,CASSLGQGGATQYF
-,few,TRBJ1-1,TRBV24-1,TGTGCCACTACTACCCTTAGCCAGCTTCGGGGGACTGAAGCTTTCTTT,CATTTLSQLRGTEAFF
-,-,TRBJ1-2,TRBV12-3/TRBV12-4,TGTGCCAGCAGTTTATCGTCTACCGGCTACACCTTC,CASSLSSTGYTF
-,-,TRBJ1-1,TRBV29-1,TGCAGCGTCAGCAACTTGGGCGCCGGCACTGAAGCTTTCTTT,CSVSNLGAGTEAFF
-,-,TRBJ2-3,TRBV20-1,TGCAGTGCTAGCTCGGGATCCACAGATACGCAGTATTTT,CSASSGSTDTQYF
-,-,TRBJ1-5,TRBV3-1,TGTGCCAGCAGCCTAGGGTATCAGCCCCAGCATTTT,CASSLGYQPQHF
-,few,TRBJ2-5,TRBV7-2,TGTGCCAGCAGCTTATCAGGGTTGGAGACCCAGTACTTC,CASSLSGLETQYF
-,many,TRBJ2-7,TRBV5-1,TGCGCCAGCAGCTTGGTCCAGGGGAACTCCTACGAGCAGTACTTC,CASSLVQGNSYEQYF
TRBD2,few,TRBJ2-1,TRBV12-3/TRBV12-4,TGTGCCAGCAGCCCACTAGCGGGGGGGTATGAGCAGTTCTTC,CASSPLAGGYEQFF
TRBD1,few,TRBJ1-2,TRBV29-1,TGCAGCGTTGACATCGGGACAGATTATGGCTACACCTTC,CSVDIGTDYGYTF
-,few,TRBJ1-2,TRBV27,TGTGCCAGCAGTTTATCAGGGAGAGATGGCTACACCTTC,CASSLSGRDGYTF
TRBD2,few,TRBJ2-5,TRBV6-2/TRBV6-3,TGTGCCAGCAGTTACATTGGACTAGCGGAAATCCAAGAGACCCAGTACTTC,CASSYIGLAEIQETQYF
TRBD2,few,TRBJ2-7,TRBV7-9,TGTGCCAGCAGCCCAGTAGCGGGAGGTAGCTCCTACGAGCAGTACTTC,CASSPVAGGSSYEQYF
TRBD1,many,TRBJ2-1,TRBV7-3,TGTGCCAGCAGCTCCTCACAGGGGGTCTACAATGAGCAGTTCTTC,CASSSSQGVYNEQFF
-,-,TRBJ1-5,TRBV12-3/TRBV12-4,TGTGCCAGCAGCCCTTTCGGCCCCGGCGGGAATCAGCCCCAGCATTTT,CASSPFGPGGNQPQHF
TRBD1,-,TRBJ1-1,TRBV12-3/TRBV12-4,TGTGCCAGCAGCTCCAAAGGGACAGGGGGCCTGTGGGGGACTGAAGCTTTCTTT,CASSSKGTGGLWGTEAFF
-,few,TRBJ1-5,TRBV7-8,TGTGCCAGCAGCTTAGCGTCAGGGGTTGGCAATCAGCCCCAGCATTTT,CASSLASGVGNQPQHF
TRBD2,-,TRBJ2-7,TRBV28,TGTGCCAGCAGTTCCCGGGGACTAGCGGGAGATTCCTACGAGCAGTACTTC,CASSSRGLAGDSYEQYF
-,few,TRBJ2-5,TRBV20-1,TGCAGTGCTAGAGTAGAGACCCAGTACTTC,CSARVETQYF
-,few,TRBJ2-5,TRBV3-1,TGTGCCAGCAGCCAACCGGGGGCGGAGACCCAGTACTTC,CASSQPGAETQYF
-,few,TRBJ2-1,TRBV18,TGTGCCAGCTCACCACCGACAGTCCTTACCTACAATGAGCAGTTCTTC,CASSPPTVLTYNEQFF
TRBD2,few,TRBJ2-7,TRBV29-1,TGCAGCGCCACCATGACTAGCCCCCCAATCGAGCAGTACTTC,CSATMTSPPIEQYF
TRBD2,-,TRBJ2-3,TRBV7-9,TGTGCCAGCAGCTTCGCTAGCGGGGTACAGTATTTT,CASSFASGVQYF
-,few,TRBJ1-4,TRBV6-5,TGTGCCAGCAGTTATTTAGGAGAAAAACTGTTTTTT,CASSYLGEKLFF
-,-,TRBJ2-3,TRBV7-3,TGTGCCAGCAGCCAAGGAAGTTTCACAGATACGCAGTATTTT,CASSQGSFTDTQYF
TRBD1,-,TRBJ2-6,TRBV5-6,TGTGCCAGCAGCTTCGACAGGGTTGCCTCTGGGGCCAACGTCCTGACTTTC,CASSFDRVASGANVLTF
TRBD1,-,TRBJ1-1,TRBV2,TGTGCCAGCATAGGGGGCTGGAACACTGAAGCTTTCTTT,CASIGGWNTEAFF
TRBD2,few,TRBJ2-1,TRBV7-3,TGTGCCAGCAGCTTATGGACTAGCGGTACATCCTACAATGAGCAGTTCTTC,CASSLWTSGTSYNEQFF